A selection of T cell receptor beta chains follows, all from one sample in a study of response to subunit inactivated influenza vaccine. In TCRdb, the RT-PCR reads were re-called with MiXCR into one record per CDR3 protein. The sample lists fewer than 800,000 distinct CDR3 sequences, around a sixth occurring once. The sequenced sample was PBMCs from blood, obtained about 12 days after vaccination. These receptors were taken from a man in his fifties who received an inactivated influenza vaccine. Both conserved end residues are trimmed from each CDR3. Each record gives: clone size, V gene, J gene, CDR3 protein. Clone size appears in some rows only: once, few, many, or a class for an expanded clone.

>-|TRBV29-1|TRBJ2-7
SVGSRAGDQY
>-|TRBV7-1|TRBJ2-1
ASGPPLLCNEQF
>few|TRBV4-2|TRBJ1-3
ASSLTGMNTIY
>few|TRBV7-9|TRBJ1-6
ASSGTGGVSPLH
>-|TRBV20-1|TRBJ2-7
SARDGEREHIEQY
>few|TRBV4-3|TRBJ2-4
ASSQDDGGQNIQY
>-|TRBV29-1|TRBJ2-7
SVRQAIDEQY
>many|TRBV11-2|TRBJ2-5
ASSPTGTYPETQY
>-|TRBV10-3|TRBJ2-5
ATSIAGQETQY
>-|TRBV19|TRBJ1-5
ASSRRGEEQPQH
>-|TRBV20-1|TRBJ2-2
SARRPVNSGELF
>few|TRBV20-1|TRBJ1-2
SAREGGTNYGYT
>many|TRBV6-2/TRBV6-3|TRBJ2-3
ASSYGGTDTQY
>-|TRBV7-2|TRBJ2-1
ASSSQGPRNEQF
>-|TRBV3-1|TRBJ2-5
ATSQPGSGTSGQETQY
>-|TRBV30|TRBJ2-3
AWTGLGGGPDTQY
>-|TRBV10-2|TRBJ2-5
ASSDGLAGGQETQY
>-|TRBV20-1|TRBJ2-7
SARSRTGKPNEQY
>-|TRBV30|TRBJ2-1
AWSVPASEQF
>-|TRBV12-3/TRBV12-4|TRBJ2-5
ASSRTSSLGETQY
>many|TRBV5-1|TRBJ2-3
ASSLLAGGSDTQY
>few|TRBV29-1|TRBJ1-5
SVGANSNQPQH
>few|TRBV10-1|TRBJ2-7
ASIRLADHYEQY
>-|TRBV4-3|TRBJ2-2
ASSHGRGDTGELF
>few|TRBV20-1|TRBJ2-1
SAPTGTGSLGEQF
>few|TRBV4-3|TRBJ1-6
ASSRDRYNSPLH
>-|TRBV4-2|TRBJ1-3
ASRQVGSGNTIY
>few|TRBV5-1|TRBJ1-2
ASSLQGEFLYGYT
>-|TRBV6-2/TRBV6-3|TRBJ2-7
ATTGNYEQY
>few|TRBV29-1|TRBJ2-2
SVDSGGNTGELF
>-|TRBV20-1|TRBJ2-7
SARDSRGPLREQY
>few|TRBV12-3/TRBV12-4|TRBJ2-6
ASSLRDRSSGANVLT
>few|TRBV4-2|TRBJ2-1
ASSEGLAGVGEQF
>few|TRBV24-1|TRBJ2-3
ATSDPGRDTQY
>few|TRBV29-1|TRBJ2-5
SVAIGTGPQETQY
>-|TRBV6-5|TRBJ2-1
ASSYSTWAAVAYNEQF
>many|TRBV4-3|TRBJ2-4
ASSQRGAGYGKNIQY
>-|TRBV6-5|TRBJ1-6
ASSTRQKNSPLH
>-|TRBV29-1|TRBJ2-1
SVEAPNGSYNEQF
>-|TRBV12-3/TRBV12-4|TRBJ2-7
ASTTTGTITYEQY
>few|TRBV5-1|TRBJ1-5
ASSPSTGLNQPQH
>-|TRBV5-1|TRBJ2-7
ASSLAAGGPHEQY
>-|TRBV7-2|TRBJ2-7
ASSLDRPPVNQQY
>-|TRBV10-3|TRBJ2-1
AIYSDNEQF
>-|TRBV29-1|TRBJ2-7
SVKIDYEQY
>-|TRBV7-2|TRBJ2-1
ASSREGASYNEQF
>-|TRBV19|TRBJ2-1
ASSIARTRFHNEQF
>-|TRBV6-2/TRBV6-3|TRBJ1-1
ASSRLRQVVF
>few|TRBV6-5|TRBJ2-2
ASSYGVSNTGELF
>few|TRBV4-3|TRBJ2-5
ASSHTAGMQETQY
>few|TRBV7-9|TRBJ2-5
ASSPRTPTGFQY
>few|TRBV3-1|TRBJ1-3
ASSSAGTSGNTIY
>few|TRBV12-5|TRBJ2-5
ASGLVRQGGEQETQY